The 20 T cell receptor beta chains given below trace back to one sample, sequenced in a study of blood T cells in healthy people across ages. PCR was performed a second time for roughly 6 to 12 cycles using a sample-barcoded 5' primer and a J-beta primer mix. TCRdb ran MiXCR on the 5' RACE reads and lists one entry per CDR3 protein. This sample has some 700,000 distinct CDR3 sequences, with approximately 43% found just once. The source material was blood. The receptors originated from a woman aged 55-69 years in good health.

The V call is TRBV7-9, the J call TRBJ2-5, with D tentatively TRBD1 (5 bases). Trimming removed 1 base at V and 2 bases at J, with 17 bases between. The CDR3 loop spans 17 amino acids. From germline, CDR1 is SEHNR and CDR2 FQNEAQ (reference sequence). The CDR3 reads CASSLGTRRQSQETQYF. The CDR3 DNA reads as TGTGCCAGCAGCTTAGGGACCCGGAGACAGTCGCAAGAGACCCAGTACTTC.

This clonotype appeared a few times. The chain is built from TRBV20-1 and TRBJ2-7, with TRBD2 matching 14 bases. Per germline, CDR1 DFQATT and CDR2 SNEGSKA (reference sequence). V lost 6 bases and J lost 0; bases outside the gene matches: 7. The CDR3 consists of 16 residues. The CDR3 DNA reads as TGCAGTGCCCCAGGACTAGCGGGGGGTTTCTCCTACGAGCAGTACTTC. This encodes CSAPGLAGGFSYEQYF.

Points on this clonotype: A read error may account for a junction end that differs from germline. The chain links TRBV19 to TRBJ2-1; D remains unclear. The V gene's germline CDR1 is LNHDA and CDR2 SQIVND (reference sequence). The CDR3 contains 12 residues. The CDR3 loop reads CASRIGNNEQFF. CDR3 nucleotides: TGTGCCAGTAGAATAGGGAACAATGAGCAGTTCTTC. The complete variable domain, with remaining parts taken from reference TRBV19 and TRBJ2-1, reads DGGITQSPKYLFRKEGQNVTLSCEQNLNHDAMYWYRQDPGQGLRLIYYSQIVNDFQKGDIAEGYSVSREKKESFPLTVTSAQKNPTAFYLCASRIGNNEQFFGPGTRLTVL.

The chain recombines TRBV18 with TRBJ2-7; D is ambiguous. CDR3 length equals 15 residues. Germline assignment: CDR1 KGHSH and CDR2 LQKENI. Trimming stripped 1 base from V and 1 base from J, with 11 bases between. The CDR3 DNA reads TGTGCCAGCTCACCACGAGAACAGCCTTCCTACGAGCAGTACTTC. It translates to CASSPREQPSYEQYF. The full variable domain, its missing parts supplied by reference TRBV18 and TRBJ2-7, is NAGVMQNPRHLVRRRGQEARLRCSPMKGHSHVYWYRQLPEEGLKFMVYLQKENIIDESGMPKERFSAEFPKEGPSILRIQQVVRGDSAAYFCASSPREQPSYEQYFGPGTRLTVT.

V usage is TRBV4-3 and J usage is TRBJ2-5; TRBD1 is a possible D gene (6 bases). Judging by the DNA end, TRBJ2-7 fits better; the J call may be wrong. The CDR3 totals 15 residues. Germline V gene sequence: CDR1 LGHNA, CDR2 YSLEER. The CDR3 sequence: CASSQGQSRRGEQYF. Written as DNA, the CDR3 is TGCGCCAGCAGCCAGGGACAATCTCGAAGGGGCGAGCAGTACTTC.

The chain joins TRBV5-6 to TRBJ2-5, with TRBD2 matching over 12 bases. CDR3 length equals 16 residues. Germline V gene lookup returns CDR1 SGHDT and CDR2 YYEEEE. The trim removed 1 base at V and 7 bases at J, leaving 8 bases unmatched. The CDR3 loop is CASSLTSGGSVGTQYF. CDR3 coding DNA: TGTGCCAGCAGCTTGACTAGCGGGGGGTCGGTAGGGACCCAGTACTTC.

This clonotype was seen a handful of times. The chain is built from TRBV7-2 and TRBJ1-5, with D perhaps matching TRBD1 (5 bases). Germline CDR1 SGHTA, CDR2 FQGNSA. Trimming stripped 1 base from V and 5 bases from J, with 9 bases between. The CDR3 length is 14 residues. In DNA, the CDR3 is TGTGCCAGCAGCTTAGGACAGAGCGATCAGCCCCAGCATTTT. Translating gives CASSLGQSDQPQHF.

Points on this clonotype: Sequence at one end of the junction differs from germline and may be a read error. This chain uses TRBV2 with TRBJ2-3; possibly TRBD1 for D (5 bases). Germline CDR1 reads SNHLY; CDR2 reads FYNNEI. This CDR3 contains 14 residues. The CDR3 region is CASNPDSSRDTQYF. The CDR3 DNA reads as TGTGCCAGCAATCCCGACAGTAGCAGAGATACGCAGTATTTT.

This clonotype turned up a few times. The chain has TRBV20-1 and TRBJ2-4; 8 bases align to TRBD2. With 5 bases clipped from V and 0 bases from J, the junction kept 15 bases outside the gene matches. The CDR3 covers 18 residues. Germline CDR1 and CDR2: DFQATT and SNEGSKA (reference sequence). The CDR3 coding sequence is TGCAGTGCTGGGCCGGGGGGGGCCCAACTAATAGCCAAAAACATTCAGTACTTC. Protein product: CSAGPGGAQLIAKNIQYF.

The chain combines TRBV10-3 with TRBJ1-5; 9 nucleotides line up with TRBD1. Germline trimming cut 9 bases from V and 5 bases from J; bases unmatched to any gene: 5. The length of the CDR3 is 13 residues. CDR1 is ENHRY, CDR2 SYGVKD, per germline. CDR3 DNA sequence: TGTGCCATTAACCGGGACAGGGATCAGCCCCAGCATTTT. This gives the protein CAINRDRDQPQHF.

This rearrangement joins TRBV6-5 to TRBJ2-1, with D unclear. Trimming removed 5 bases from V and 9 bases from J, with 8 bases in between. The CDR3 runs to 11 residues. Germline V gene lookup returns CDR1 MNHEY and CDR2 SVGAGI. In DNA, the CDR3 is TGTGCCAGCAGTACCCCGGGTGAGCAGTTCTTC. This gives the protein CASSTPGEQFF.

The J gene is TRBJ2-1, the V gene TRBV6-2 or TRBV6-3; possibly TRBD2 for D (6 bases). The J call may be wrong; the DNA end is better matched by TRBJ2-7. The germline V gene encodes CDR1 MNHEY and CDR2 SVGEGT. The CDR3 contains 18 residues. This CDR3 is CASSAGLAGRRQYNEQYF. Here the CDR3 DNA reads TGTGCCAGCAGTGCGGGACTGGCGGGTAGGAGGCAGTACAATGAGCAGTACTTC.

This clonotype has ten or more counts. The V gene is TRBV20-1, the J gene TRBJ2-7; 10 bases are shared with TRBD2. The CDR3 runs 16 residues. Germline V gene lookup returns CDR1 DFQATT and CDR2 SNEGSKA (reference sequence). J was trimmed by 3 bases and V by 0 bases; bases with no gene match: 8. CDR3 loop: CSARDALAGARYEQYF. DNA for the CDR3: TGCAGTGCTAGAGATGCGCTAGCGGGAGCCCGCTACGAGCAGTACTTC.

V is TRBV5-1 and J is TRBJ2-7; 7 bases match TRBD1. The length of the CDR3 is 15 residues. From germline, CDR1 is SGHRS and CDR2 YFSETQ. With 4 bases clipped from V and 0 bases from J, the junction kept 7 bases outside the gene matches. The CDR3 sequence is CASSPPDRSSYEQYF. The CDR3 DNA follows: TGCGCCAGCAGCCCCCCGGACAGGAGCTCCTACGAGCAGTACTTC.

This rearrangement joins TRBV3-1 to TRBJ2-4; the D is unclear. The J call may be mistaken, given a closer DNA end match to TRBJ2-7. The CDR3 extends over 13 amino acids. Germline lookup yields CDR1 LGHDT and CDR2 YNNKEL (reference sequence). The CDR3 DNA follows: TGTGCCAGCAGCCCACGTCCCGATTCCGAGCAGTACTTC. Encoded protein: CASSPRPDSEQYF.

This clonotype was seen only a few times. The chain is built from TRBV7-6 and TRBJ2-7; 16 nucleotides align to TRBD2. The CDR3 sequence is 17 residues long. Germline-derived CDR1 and CDR2 are SGHVS and FNYEAQ. Trimming removed 1 base from V and 5 bases from J; junction bases left unmatched: 5. The chain's CDR3 is CASSLVGTSGGAHEQYF. DNA for the CDR3: TGTGCCAGCAGCTTAGTTGGGACTAGCGGGGGGGCCCACGAGCAGTACTTC.

This clonotype turned up a few times. The J gene is TRBJ2-1, the V gene TRBV7-9; weak D call: TRBD1 (5 bases). This CDR3 is built from 17 residues. Trimming left V 5 bases short and J 6 bases short, with 23 bases between. Germline assignment: CDR1 SEHNR and CDR2 FQNEAQ (reference sequence). In DNA form, the CDR3 reads TGTGCCAGCAGCCCTCGAAAACAGGACCCCTTCCCCAATGAGCAGTTCTTC. Protein product: CASSPRKQDPFPNEQFF.

A note on this clonotype: Sequence at one end of the junction differs from germline and may be a read error. The chain joins TRBV28 to TRBJ1-2; 8 nucleotides line up with TRBD1. The germline CDR1 and CDR2 sequences are MDHEN and SYDVKM. The CDR3 length is 15 residues. The CDR3 sequence is CVSSSPDQGAKGYTF. CDR3 bases: TGTGTCAGCAGTTCACCGGATCAGGGGGCGAAAGGCTACACCTTC.

This clonotype was seen a few times. The CDR3 DNA is TGTGCCAGCAGTTTAGGGGTACCCGATACGCAGTATTTT. It yields the protein CASSLGVPDTQYF. The chain recombines TRBV28 with TRBJ2-3, with unresolved D. CDR3 length: 13 residues. Germline V lookup: CDR1 MDHEN, CDR2 SYDVKM. Trimming took 2 bases from V and 6 from J, leaving 9 bases between them. Looking up the rest from reference TRBV28 and TRBJ2-3 gives the full variable domain: DVKVTQSSRYLVKRTGEKVFLECVQDMDHENMFWYRQDPGLGLRLIYFSYDVKMKEKGDIPEGYSVSREKKERFSLILESASTNQTSMYLCASSLGVPDTQYFGPGTRLTVL.

V and J are TRBV9 and TRBJ1-1; D may be TRBD1 (6 bases). Deletions cut 3 bases from V and 1 base from J, with 10 bases between. In germline, CDR1 is SGDLS, CDR2 YYNGEE. This CDR3 is built from 14 residues. The CDR3 region is CASSGGAENTEAFF. CDR3 in DNA: TGTGCCAGCAGCGGGGGGGCAGAGAACACTGAAGCTTTCTTT.